These 14 T cell receptor beta chains were all obtained from the same sample, sequenced in a study of cytomegalovirus exposure and HLA in healthy donors. The PCR ran on 60 Vbeta and 13 Jbeta primers. Profiling relied on immunoSEQ multiplex PCR, and the TCRdb table lists in-frame clones only, not all of them. This sample carries about 94,000 clones, 75% to 80% of them seen once, and the ten largest clones take 3.8%. Sequencing input: PBMCs. The receptor set was obtained from a woman between 40 and 50 years old in good health and CMV-seronegative.

This clone appeared a few times. The V call is TRBV9, the J call TRBJ2-5; the D gene is possibly TRBD1 (6 bases). The germline V gene has CDR1 SGDLS and CDR2 YYNGEE. V lost 0 bases to trimming and J lost 1 base, with 13 bases between them. The CDR3 spans 16 residues. The CDR3 coding sequence is TGTGCCAGCAGCGTAGCTGCAGGGGTGGGCCAAGAGACCCAGTACTTC. It translates to CASSVAAGVGQETQYF.

This clone was found a few times. Compared with germline, one end of the junction differs, possibly owing to a read error. V gene TRBV6-1 combines with J gene TRBJ1-5; D possibly corresponds to TRBD1 (5 bases). Germline CDR1 reads MNHNS; CDR2 reads SASEGT. The length of the CDR3 is 16 residues. CDR3 loop: CASSEGRALDNQPQNF. CDR3 nucleotide sequence: TGTGCCAGCAGTGAAGGGAGGGCGTTGGACAATCAGCCCCAGAATTTT.

The rearrangement uses TRBV4-2 and TRBJ2-1, with D possibly TRBD1 on 6 matching bases. The germline gives CDR1 LGHNA, CDR2 YNFKEQ. The CDR3 loop spans 15 amino acids. V lost 0 bases and J lost 4, with 10 bases in between. The DNA of the CDR3 is TGTGCCAGCAGCCAAGACACAGGGCCTTACAATGAGCAGTTCTTC. It codes for CASSQDTGPYNEQFF.

The rearrangement uses TRBV11-2 and TRBJ2-7; D is perhaps TRBD1 (5 bases). CDR3 size: 15 residues. Germline lookup yields CDR1 SGHAT and CDR2 FQNNGV. V was clipped by 1 base and J by 4 bases, with 14 bases between them. CDR3: CASSLVVAGQYEQYF. Here the CDR3 DNA reads TGTGCCAGCAGCTTAGTGGTGGCAGGGCAATACGAGCAGTACTTC.

The count of this clone is one. V usage is TRBV7-9 and J usage is TRBJ2-5; maybe TRBD1 (5 bases). Near its end, the DNA agrees better with TRBJ2-7, so the J call may be wrong. The CDR3 has 13 residues. Germline V gene lookup returns CDR1 SEHNR and CDR2 FQNEAQ (reference sequence). This CDR3 reads CASSTRQGYEQYF. DNA of the CDR3: TGTGCCAGCAGCACGCGTCAGGGTTACGAGCAGTACTTC.

This chain joins TRBV9 and TRBJ1-5, with 7 bases lining up with TRBD1. The CDR3 is 15 amino acids. CDR1 SGDLS and CDR2 YYNGEE come from the germline V gene. J gave up 6 bases and V 0 bases, and 6 bases lay outside the gene matches. CDR3: CASSVGVGTAQPQHF. DNA of the CDR3: TGTGCCAGCAGCGTAGGCGTGGGGACAGCTCAGCCCCAGCATTTT.

The chain links TRBV28 to TRBJ2-7; tentatively, D is TRBD2 (5 bases). Germline CDR1 reads MDHEN; CDR2 reads SYDVKM. The CDR3 runs to 16 residues. Trimming shortened V by 7 bases and J by 3 bases, and 22 bases separated the two germline ends. In nucleotides, the CDR3 is TGTGCCAGCACCCAAATCCAGAGGGCAGACCGCTACGAGCAGTACTTC. Protein sequence: CASTQIQRADRYEQYF.

In its sample, this clone was seen many times. The chain carries TRBV4-1 and TRBJ1-1; D gene ambiguous. The length of the CDR3 is 14 residues. The germline V gene encodes CDR1 MGHRA and CDR2 YSYEKL. V shed 1 base and J shed 2 bases, with 8 bases lying between them. The CDR3 nucleotides are TGCGCCAGCAGCCAAGGCGTGTTCAACACTGAAGCTTTCTTT. Protein product: CASSQGVFNTEAFF.

This clone appeared once. Other DNA sequences in this sample translate to the same CDR3. This chain links TRBV5-1 with TRBJ2-2; possible D gene TRBD1, 5 bases. V was cut by 0 bases and J by 4 bases, with 7 bases left in between. Germline CDR1 is SGHRS and CDR2 is YFSETQ. The CDR3 is 14 amino acids. The CDR3 spells CASSLGQSTGELFF. In DNA form, the CDR3 reads TGCGCCAGCAGCTTGGGACAGTCCACCGGGGAGCTGTTTTTT.

The genes are TRBV6-1 and TRBJ2-7; no clear D gene. V was pared by 3 bases and J by 6 bases, with 12 bases between. This CDR3 contains 13 residues. The germline CDR1 and CDR2 sequences are MNHNS and SASEGT. The DNA for the CDR3 is TGTGCCAGCAGTGATTGGGCCCGCTCCGAGCAGTACTTC. Residues: CASSDWARSEQYF.

By share, this clone counts as large. The chain combines TRBV10-2 with TRBJ2-6; 8 bases map to TRBD1. Germline lookup yields CDR1 WSHSY and CDR2 SAAADI. This CDR3 is built from 16 residues. V was clipped by 2 bases and J by 0 bases; unmatched bases: 0. CDR3 bases: TGCGCCAGCAGTGAGACAGGGGGCTCTGGGGCCAACGTCCTGACTTTC. Its protein is CASSETGGSGANVLTF.

The rearrangement joins TRBV5-1 to TRBJ2-7, with 8 positions matching TRBD1. CDR3 size: 15 residues. Per the germline V gene, CDR1 is SGHRS and CDR2 is YFSETQ. Trimming at V came to 0 bases and at J to 1 base, leaving 3 bases not matched to a gene. The CDR3 reads CASSLAGGESYEQYF. CDR3 bases: TGCGCCAGCAGCTTGGCAGGGGGCGAATCCTACGAGCAGTACTTC.

The chain joins TRBV10-3 to TRBJ1-1; D gene ambiguous. V lost 10 bases to trimming and J lost 9 bases, with 18 bases between them. Germline V gives CDR1 ENHRY, CDR2 SYGVKD. CDR3 length: 12 amino acids. The CDR3, as DNA: TGTGCCACCATGGAGGATGGAGTCAAAGCTTTCTTT. This codes for CATMEDGVKAFF.

V usage is TRBV7-9 and J usage is TRBJ1-1; D remains unclear. V was trimmed by 4 bases and J by 4 bases, leaving 10 bases between them. The CDR3 runs to 13 residues. Germline loops: CDR1 SEHNR, CDR2 FQNEAQ (reference sequence). CDR3 in amino acids: CASSSVVGTEAFF. In DNA form, the CDR3 reads TGTGCCAGCAGCTCGGTTGTTGGCACTGAAGCTTTCTTT.